This T cell receptor beta chain was retrieved from a study of blood T cell repertoires in COVID-19. Trimming took 0 bases from V and 8 from J; bases not matched to a gene: 8. Per germline, CDR1 SGHDT and CDR2 YYEEEE. The CDR3 is made up of 15 amino acids. Per the original methods: How many nucleated cells were present was estimated from reference gene primer amplification. Sequenced by immunoSEQ multiplex PCR; TCRdb stores in-frame clones only, minus some. Clone size and V and J calls were adopted from that table, with D and trimming inferred from the DNA. Altogether 250,000 or so clones are present, around four fifths being singletons, with the ten largest covering more than 4%.

Sample: peripheral blood. The gene calls are TRBV5-6 and TRBJ1-2, with 9 nucleotides matching TRBD1. This TCR was sampled from a man over 45 with acute or convalescent COVID-19. The CDR3 loop reads CASSLGSTGGGGYTF. In DNA, the CDR3 is TGTGCCAGCAGCTTGGGGTCCACAGGGGGCGGCGGCTACACCTTC.